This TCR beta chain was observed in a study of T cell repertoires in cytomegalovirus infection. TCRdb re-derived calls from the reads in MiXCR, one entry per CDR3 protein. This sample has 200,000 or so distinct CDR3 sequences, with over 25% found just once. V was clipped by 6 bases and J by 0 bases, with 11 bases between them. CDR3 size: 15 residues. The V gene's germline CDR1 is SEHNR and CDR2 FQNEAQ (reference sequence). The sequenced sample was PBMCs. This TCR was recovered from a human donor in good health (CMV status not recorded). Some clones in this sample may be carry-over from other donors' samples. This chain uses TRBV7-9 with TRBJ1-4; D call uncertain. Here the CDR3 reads CASRRGGATNEKLFF. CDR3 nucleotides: TGTGCCAGCAGGCGCGGTGGCGCAACTAATGAAAAACTGTTTTTT.